Listed below are T cell receptor beta chains from one sample, sequenced in a study of T-cell reconstitution after alpha-beta-depleted transplantation in children. In TCRdb, the PCR reads were re-called with MiXCR into one record per CDR3 protein. The data hold 440,000 or so distinct CDR3 sequences, with approximately 42% observed a single time. The source material was PBMCs, sampled before TCRalphabeta/CD19-depleted stem cell transplant. The receptor set was obtained from a girl aged 2-10 years with aplastic anemia, due to receive a stem cell transplant. Each CDR3 is given without its conserved first and last residue. Rows may omit the clone size; those that give it use once, few, many or a size class.

j_call | clone_size | v_call | cdr3_aa
TRBJ1-1 | once | TRBV7-8 | ASSTVNTEAF
TRBJ2-5 | - | TRBV5-1 | ASTTPGHQETQY
TRBJ2-1 | once | TRBV5-1 | ASSPGTLYNEQF
TRBJ1-2 | few | TRBV28 | ASSFKEYT
TRBJ2-1 | - | TRBV23-1 | ASSLPRLAGEREQF
TRBJ1-5 | - | TRBV3-1 | ASSQGMGSNQPQH
TRBJ2-1 | few | TRBV7-9 | ASSPVGDEQF
TRBJ2-1 | - | TRBV6-1 | ASRGYRGAGNEQF
TRBJ2-3 | - | TRBV20-1 | SASSRGGLTDTQY
TRBJ2-2 | many | TRBV7-2 | ASSTQLNTGELF
TRBJ2-2 | - | TRBV23-1 | ASRPIGGANTGELF
TRBJ2-3 | - | TRBV9 | ASSALGTGATDTQY
TRBJ2-3 | - | TRBV6-2/TRBV6-3 | ASSYGFFGGSGSPITDTQY
TRBJ2-3 | - | TRBV6-1 | ASSNPGRGTDTQY
TRBJ2-1 | - | TRBV5-1 | ASSLDRANYNEQF
TRBJ2-7 | few | TRBV20-1 | SARGGRDYEQY
TRBJ2-7 | once | TRBV28 | ASSLRVVQY
TRBJ2-1 | - | TRBV6-2/TRBV6-3 | ASTRTGTEQF
TRBJ1-1 | few | TRBV20-1 | SASGQWNTEAF
TRBJ2-5 | - | TRBV10-2 | ASSESGRKETQY
TRBJ2-1 | few | TRBV20-1 | SARTLAGDYNEQF
TRBJ2-3 | many | TRBV6-5 | ASSYEGSTDTQY
TRBJ2-3 | - | TRBV7-2 | ASSLAGDRADTQY
TRBJ2-1 | once | TRBV27 | ASSFLAGGLDNEQF
TRBJ2-1 | - | TRBV7-2 | ASSRVDEQF
TRBJ1-1 | - | TRBV12-3/TRBV12-4 | ASSLSGSMNTEAF
TRBJ2-5 | - | TRBV5-1 | ASSWGLAGASPTQY
TRBJ2-1 | many | TRBV12-5 | ASGLTPGTGGIQF
TRBJ2-1 | many | TRBV12-3/TRBV12-4 | ASSSLAGGADEQF
TRBJ1-2 | once | TRBV10-3 | AISEGAGYT
TRBJ2-7 | many | TRBV11-2 | ASTRPGTSRSYEQY
TRBJ2-7 | - | TRBV5-5 | ASSWTNGEQY
TRBJ1-4 | - | TRBV20-1 | SARDRGGPTNEKLF
TRBJ1-4 | few | TRBV3-1 | ASSQARTGGLF
TRBJ2-5 | - | TRBV20-1 | SAREWRDGETQY
TRBJ1-1 | - | TRBV2 | AICSRAHSFGLVGTEAF
TRBJ1-1 | - | TRBV5-1 | ASSLGQGRAF
TRBJ1-1 | - | TRBV4-3 | ASSQARGGTEAF
TRBJ2-3 | few | TRBV6-5 | ASSYLSGALGTQY
TRBJ2-7 | many | TRBV9 | ASSSRTSGSEQY
TRBJ2-7 | - | TRBV28 | ASTTGMGEQY
TRBJ1-6 | few | TRBV20-1 | SAKGGEDNSPLH
TRBJ2-3 | - | TRBV12-3/TRBV12-4 | ASSLQRTGRTDTQY
TRBJ2-2 | - | TRBV6-1 | ASSESRGPALNTGELF
TRBJ2-3 | few | TRBV5-6 | ASSFPGAGTDTQY
TRBJ1-2 | - | TRBV20-1 | SATYSTVDGGYT